Below, one T cell receptor beta chain is given with its context. Its specificity is unknown. This entry belongs to a study of T cells in Graves' hyperthyroidism and ophthalmopathy. TCR beta CDR3 regions were amplified from RNA. Using the HTBI primer set, a first-round RT-PCR was run on the TCR CDR3. TCRdb reprocessed the multiplex PCR reads with MiXCR, giving one entry per CDR3 protein. In the table there are 350,000 or so distinct CDR3 sequences, 15% to 20% of which are singletons. Overall study findings and caveats: Blood also carried most thyroid clonotypes expanded above 0.001.

Sequenced sample: blood. This TCR came from a woman between 40 and 50 years old with Graves' ophthalmopathy.

In DNA form, the CDR3 reads TGTGCCAGCAGCTTCACCGCCGTGGAGCAGTACTTC. Amino acid sequence: CASSFTAVEQYF. This chain links TRBV7-9 with TRBJ2-7; D unclear. This CDR3 has 12 residues. V shed 3 bases and J shed 7 bases, with 10 bases lying between them. Germline values: CDR1 SEHNR, CDR2 FQNEAQ (reference sequence).